This TCR beta chain was identified during a study of CD8 T cells in Susac syndrome. Random-hexamer reverse transcription was applied to roughly 0.45 to 1 ug RNA. Amplification of TCR beta CDR3 spanned 54 Vbeta and 13 Jbeta via immunoSEQ multiplex PCR. TCRdb re-called the immunoSEQ multiplex PCR reads through MiXCR, storing one row per CDR3 protein. The table shows roughly 190,000 distinct CDR3 sequences, with approximately 95% occurring only once. The CDR3 has 13 residues. Germline V lookup: CDR1 DFQATT, CDR2 SNEGSKA (reference sequence). V gave up 6 bases and J gave up 5 bases, with 17 bases separating them.

This chain joins TRBV20-1 and TRBJ2-7, with D perhaps matching TRBD2 (6 bases). The receptor was isolated from a human donor in good health. The specimen was CD4+ T cells from PBMCs. The CDR3 sequence: CSALPGANHEQYF. The DNA of the CDR3 is TGCAGTGCGCTCCCGGGAGCCAATCACGAGCAGTACTTC.